The 22 T cell receptor beta chains reported below all come from one sample, sequenced in a study of tumour-infiltrating T cells in Burkitt lymphoma. TCRdb's copy holds only in-frame clones and misses some; the assay was immunoSEQ multiplex PCR. The table has about 50,000 clones, more than 25% seen once. What was sequenced was tumor tissue. These receptors all come from a human donor with Burkitt lymphoma.

The chain carries TRBV18 and TRBJ2-7; either TRBD1 or TRBD2 may supply D (5 bases each). Germline CDR1 is KGHSH and CDR2 is LQKENI. The CDR3 spans 14 residues. V was shortened by 3 bases and J by 4 bases, with 13 bases between the two germline ends. The CDR3 loop is CASSPPGRQYEQYF. DNA for the CDR3: TGTGCCAGCTCACCCCCGGGACGACAGTACGAGCAGTACTTC.

The V gene is TRBV6-1, the J gene TRBJ1-2; 7 bases agree with TRBD1. The J segment lost 8 bases and the V segment lost 1 base, leaving 7 bases of the junction unmatched. Germline V gene lookup returns CDR1 MNHNS and CDR2 SASEGT. This CDR3 is built from 14 residues. The CDR3 loop reads CASSEGGTVRGYTF. The CDR3 DNA reads TGTGCCAGCAGTGAAGGTGGGACAGTGCGGGGCTACACCTTC.

V gene TRBV29-1 combines with J gene TRBJ1-4; D not certain. V was shortened by 4 bases and J by 8 bases, with 8 bases between the two germline ends. The germline CDR1 and CDR2 sequences are SQVTM and ANQGSEA. The CDR3 covers 11 residues. The CDR3 sequence: CSVGVYEKLFF. CDR3 coding DNA: TGCAGCGTTGGAGTTTACGAAAAACTGTTTTTT.

The CDR3 is CASSDGTGLNEQYF. CDR3 in DNA: TGTGCCAGCAGTGACGGGACAGGTTTGAACGAGCAGTACTTC. This chain links TRBV6-1 with TRBJ2-7; 8 bases agree with TRBD1. Germline V CDR1 and CDR2: MNHNS, SASEGT. Unmatched junction bases numbered 6, after V lost 3 bases and J lost 5 bases. The CDR3 contains 14 residues.

This rearrangement joins TRBV29-1 to TRBJ1-2; tentative D call: TRBD1 (6 bases). The CDR3 is 14 residues long. Trimming pared 4 bases from V and 1 base from J, leaving 13 bases between. Germline lookup yields CDR1 SQVTM and CDR2 ANQGSEA. CDR3 region: CSVGQVGDNYGYTF. CDR3 in DNA: TGCAGCGTTGGACAGGTGGGCGATAACTATGGCTACACCTTC.

In this sample, this clone turned up a few times. V is TRBV7-2 and J is TRBJ2-5, with 10 bases matching TRBD2. The CDR3 contains 14 residues. J gave up 8 bases and V 5 bases, and 8 bases lay outside the gene matches. Per the germline V gene, CDR1 is SGHTA and CDR2 is FQGNSA. CDR3 loop: CASSSSGGLNTQYF. Here the CDR3 DNA reads TGTGCCAGCAGCAGTAGCGGGGGGTTGAACACCCAGTACTTC.

The rearrangement links TRBV7-2 to TRBJ2-1, with 7 bases lining up with TRBD1. Germline CDR1 is SGHTA and CDR2 is FQGNSA. V trimming: 5 bases; J trimming: 4 bases; junction bases outside the gene matches: 5. The CDR3 is made up of 14 amino acids. CDR3 sequence: CASSGGQVYNEQFF. CDR3 in DNA: TGTGCCAGCAGCGGCGGACAGGTTTACAATGAGCAGTTCTTC.

The CDR3 here is CASSLVNTEAFF. CDR3 bases: TGTGCCAGCAGCCTCGTCAACACTGAAGCTTTCTTT. The rearrangement uses TRBV13 and TRBJ1-1; D ambiguous. Looked up from germline, CDR1 is PRHDT and CDR2 is FYEKMQ (reference sequence). CDR3 length: 12 amino acids. With 5 bases removed from V and 2 bases from J, the gap between germline ends came to 6 bases.

The chain couples TRBV5-1 to TRBJ2-7, with 8 bases fitting TRBD2. The ends lost 0 bases at V and 1 base at J; junction bases unmatched: 12. This CDR3 spans 18 amino acids. The germline gives CDR1 SGHRS, CDR2 YFSETQ. The CDR3 spells CASSLAGSRGGLSYEQYF. CDR3 nucleotides: TGCGCCAGCAGCTTGGCAGGGAGCCGCGGGGGGTTATCCTACGAGCAGTACTTC.

The CDR3 coding sequence is TGTGCCAGTAAAACCCGAGGCAGGGCGAACTATGGCTACACCTTC. Translated, it gives CASKTRGRANYGYTF. The rearrangement joins TRBV19 to TRBJ1-2, with a weak D call TRBD1 (5 bases). CDR1 and CDR2 (germline): LNHDA, SQIVND (reference sequence). Trimming pared 7 bases from V and 2 bases from J, leaving 17 bases between. The CDR3 consists of 15 residues.

The CDR3 is CASSPGGLAGAGAYNEQFF. DNA of the CDR3: TGTGCCAGCAGCCCTGGAGGGCTAGCGGGGGCCGGGGCCTACAATGAGCAGTTCTTC. J is TRBJ2-1 and V is TRBV7-9, with 10 bases fitting TRBD2. Unmatched junction bases numbered 15, after V lost 5 bases and J lost 2 bases. The CDR3 consists of 19 residues. Germline V gives CDR1 SEHNR, CDR2 FQNEAQ (reference sequence).

J is TRBJ1-6 and V is TRBV7-2, with TRBD1 matching 8 bases. V was pared by 4 bases and J by 6 bases, with 2 bases of the junction left unmatched. CDR3 length equals 14 residues. Germline V gives CDR1 SGHTA, CDR2 FQGNSA. The CDR3 is CASSSQGVNSPLHF. CDR3 DNA: TGTGCCAGCAGCTCACAGGGGGTTAATTCACCCCTCCACTTT.

A few counts support this clone. The chain recombines TRBV2 with TRBJ1-2; D not certain. The V end was cut by 3 bases, the J end by 10 bases, with 9 bases between. The CDR3 has 11 residues. Germline V gives CDR1 SNHLY, CDR2 FYNNEI. The chain's CDR3 is CASSDLEPYTF. The CDR3 coding sequence is TGTGCCAGCAGTGATCTGGAACCCTACACCTTC.

V and J are TRBV5-1 and TRBJ1-5, with TRBD1 identical over 8 bases. Germline CDR1 reads SGHRS; CDR2 reads YFSETQ. V was clipped by 4 bases and J by 6 bases; unmatched bases: 9. This CDR3 has 15 amino acids. CDR3 in DNA: TGCGCCAGCAGCCCCGGACAGGGTTTGGGTCAGCCCCAGCATTTT. As protein: CASSPGQGLGQPQHF. The complete variable domain, with remaining parts taken from reference TRBV5-1 and TRBJ1-5, reads KAGVTQTPRYLIKTRGQQVTLSCSPISGHRSVSWYQQTPGQGLQFLFEYFSETQRNKGNFPGRFSGRQFSNSRSEMNVSTLELGDSALYLCASSPGQGLGQPQHFGDGTRLSIL.

V gene TRBV7-6 combines with J gene TRBJ2-7; D tentatively reads TRBD1 or TRBD2 (6 bases each). The CDR3 sequence is 15 residues long. Trimming stripped 0 bases from V and 3 bases from J, with 12 bases between. The V gene's germline CDR1 is SGHVS and CDR2 FNYEAQ. The CDR3 reads CASSLAEGGGYEQYF. In DNA form, the CDR3 reads TGTGCCAGCAGCTTAGCGGAAGGGGGAGGCTACGAGCAGTACTTC.

CDR3 sequence (DNA): TGTGCCAGCAGTTTCCTAAATTCACCCCTCCACTTT. Its protein product is CASSFLNSPLHF. This sequence joins TRBV27 and TRBJ1-6; D gene unclear. Germline V gives CDR1 MNHEY, CDR2 SMNVEV (reference sequence). The V gene lost 3 bases and the J gene lost 7 bases, with 4 bases spanning the gap. This CDR3 is built from 12 residues.

This clone was observed a handful of times. The chain has TRBV29-1 and TRBJ1-1, with D maybe TRBD1 (6 bases). Germline V gene sequence: CDR1 SQVTM, CDR2 ANQGSEA. This CDR3 is built from 11 residues. Trimming pared 0 bases from V and 12 bases from J, leaving 11 bases between. CDR3 coding DNA: TGCAGCGTTGAAGATGGCCAGGGGACTTTCTTT. It yields the protein CSVEDGQGTFF.

This clone was picked up one time. CDR3 protein: CASRIGTGGYGYTF. Here the CDR3 DNA reads TGTGCCAGCAGGATAGGGACAGGGGGGTATGGCTACACCTTC. J is TRBJ1-2 and V is TRBV7-2; 11 bases agree with TRBD1. The CDR3 extends over 14 amino acids. Germline V gives CDR1 SGHTA, CDR2 FQGNSA. V lost 6 bases and J lost 5; bases outside the gene matches: 5.

This clone was detected only a few times. The CDR3 loop is CATSRVGGLAGAENEQFF. For the CDR3, the DNA is TGTGCCACCAGCAGAGTGGGGGGACTAGCGGGGGCGGAGAATGAGCAGTTCTTC. The rearrangement links TRBV15 to TRBJ2-1; 14 bases map to TRBD2. Germline V gene sequence: CDR1 LNHNV, CDR2 YYDKDF (reference sequence). CDR3 length: 18 residues. The ends lost 1 base at V and 7 bases at J; junction bases unmatched: 9.

This chain uses TRBV14 with TRBJ2-3; D possibly corresponds to TRBD2 (5 bases). The CDR3 contains 17 residues. Germline V gives CDR1 SGHDN, CDR2 FVKESK. Trimming stripped 0 bases from V and 3 bases from J, with 16 bases between. The CDR3 here is CASSQERAPLATDTQYF. DNA of the CDR3: TGTGCCAGCAGCCAAGAGCGGGCTCCCTTAGCTACAGATACGCAGTATTTT.

This sequence joins TRBV7-2 and TRBJ2-3; TRBD2 matches 7 bases. Per the germline V gene, CDR1 is SGHTA and CDR2 is FQGNSA. V lost 3 bases to trimming and J lost 3 bases; unmatched junction nucleotides: 3. CDR3 length: 14 amino acids. The CDR3 is CASSFTGGTDTQYF. In DNA form, the CDR3 reads TGTGCCAGCAGCTTCACGGGGGGAACAGATACGCAGTATTTT.

The J gene is TRBJ1-5, the V gene TRBV7-2, with unresolved D. Germline V gene sequence: CDR1 SGHTA, CDR2 FQGNSA. This CDR3 has 13 amino acids. V gave up 4 bases and J gave up 7 bases, with 11 bases separating them. The DNA for the CDR3 is TGTGCCAGCAGCTCCACGCCGAGGCAGCCCCAGCATTTT. The encoded protein is CASSSTPRQPQHF.